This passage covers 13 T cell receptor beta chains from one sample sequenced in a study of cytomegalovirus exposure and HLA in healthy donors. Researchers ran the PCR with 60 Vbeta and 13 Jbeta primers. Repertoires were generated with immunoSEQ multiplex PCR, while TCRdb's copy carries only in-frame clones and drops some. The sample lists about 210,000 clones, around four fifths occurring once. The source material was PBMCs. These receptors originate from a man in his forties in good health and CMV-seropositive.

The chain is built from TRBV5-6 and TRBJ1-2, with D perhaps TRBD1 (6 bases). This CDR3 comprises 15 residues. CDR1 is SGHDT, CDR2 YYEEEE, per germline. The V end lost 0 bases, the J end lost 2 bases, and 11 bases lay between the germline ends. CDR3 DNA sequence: TGTGCCAGCAGCTTGGAGACAGGAAAGAACTATGGCTACACCTTC. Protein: CASSLETGKNYGYTF.

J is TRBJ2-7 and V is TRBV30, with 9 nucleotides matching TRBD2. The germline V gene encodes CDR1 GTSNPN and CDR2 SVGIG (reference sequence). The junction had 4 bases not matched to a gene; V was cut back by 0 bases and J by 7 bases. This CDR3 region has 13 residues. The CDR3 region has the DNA TGTGCCTGGAGTGTAGCCCTAGCGGGGGAGCAGTACTTC. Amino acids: CAWSVALAGEQYF.

In nucleotides, the CDR3 is TGCGCCAGCAGCCCGTCGGGACAGGGAAATCAGCCCCAGCATTTT. It encodes CASSPSGQGNQPQHF. The chain combines TRBV4-1 with TRBJ1-5; 9 positions agree with TRBD1. There are 15 residues in the CDR3. After removal of 4 bases from V and 4 bases from J, the junction contained 5 bases not matched to a gene. Germline assignment: CDR1 MGHRA and CDR2 YSYEKL.

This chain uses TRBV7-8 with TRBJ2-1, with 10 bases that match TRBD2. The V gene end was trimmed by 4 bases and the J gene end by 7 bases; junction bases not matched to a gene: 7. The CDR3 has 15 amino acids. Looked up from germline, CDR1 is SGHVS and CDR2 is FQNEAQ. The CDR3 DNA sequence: TGTGCCAGCAGCTCAGCGGGAGGGCCCAGGAATGAGCAGTTCTTC. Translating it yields CASSSAGGPRNEQFF.

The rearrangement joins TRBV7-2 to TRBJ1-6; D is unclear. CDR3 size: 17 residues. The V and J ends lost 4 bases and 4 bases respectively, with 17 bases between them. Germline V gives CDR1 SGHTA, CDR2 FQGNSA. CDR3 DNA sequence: TGTGCCAGCAGCTACGTAGAGGCAGCGAAATATAATTCACCCCTCCACTTT. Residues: CASSYVEAAKYNSPLHF.

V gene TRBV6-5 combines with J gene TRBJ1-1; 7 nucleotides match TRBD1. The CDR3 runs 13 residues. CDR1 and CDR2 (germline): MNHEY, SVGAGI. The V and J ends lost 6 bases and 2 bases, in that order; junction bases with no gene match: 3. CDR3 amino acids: CASSRTGNTEAFF. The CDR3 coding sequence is TGTGCCAGCAGCCGGACAGGAAACACTGAAGCTTTCTTT.

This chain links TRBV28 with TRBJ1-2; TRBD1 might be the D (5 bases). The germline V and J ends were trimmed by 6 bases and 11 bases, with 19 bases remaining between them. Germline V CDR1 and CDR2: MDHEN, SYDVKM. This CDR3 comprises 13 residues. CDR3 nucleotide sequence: TGTGCCAGCAGCTTCGGGCGACAGCGACCATACACCTTC. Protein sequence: CASSFGRQRPYTF.

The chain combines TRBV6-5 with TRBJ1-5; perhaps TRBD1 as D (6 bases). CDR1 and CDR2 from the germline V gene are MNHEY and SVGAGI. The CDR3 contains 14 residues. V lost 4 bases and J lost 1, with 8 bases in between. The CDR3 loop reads CASSSRGSNQPQHF. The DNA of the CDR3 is TGTGCCAGCAGTTCCAGGGGAAGCAATCAGCCCCAGCATTTT.

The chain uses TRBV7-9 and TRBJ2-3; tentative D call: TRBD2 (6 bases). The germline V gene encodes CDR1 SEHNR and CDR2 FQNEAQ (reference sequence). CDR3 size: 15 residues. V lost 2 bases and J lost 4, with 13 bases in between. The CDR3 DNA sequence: TGTGCCAGCAGCTTACGGGAGTTGGTCGCAGATACGCAGTATTTT. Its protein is CASSLRELVADTQYF.

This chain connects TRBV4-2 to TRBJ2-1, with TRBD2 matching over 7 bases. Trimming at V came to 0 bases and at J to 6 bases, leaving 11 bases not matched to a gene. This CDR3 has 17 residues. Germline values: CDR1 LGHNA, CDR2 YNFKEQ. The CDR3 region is CASSQDNRLAAGNEQFF. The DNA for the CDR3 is TGTGCCAGCAGCCAAGATAATCGTCTAGCGGCAGGCAATGAGCAGTTCTTC.

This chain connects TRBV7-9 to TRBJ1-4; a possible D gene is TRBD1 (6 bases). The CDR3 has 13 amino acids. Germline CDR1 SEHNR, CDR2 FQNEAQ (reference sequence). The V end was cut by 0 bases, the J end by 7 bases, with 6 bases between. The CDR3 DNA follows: TGTGCCAGCAGCTTAGCAGGGGGTGAAAAACTGTTTTTT. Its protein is CASSLAGGEKLFF.

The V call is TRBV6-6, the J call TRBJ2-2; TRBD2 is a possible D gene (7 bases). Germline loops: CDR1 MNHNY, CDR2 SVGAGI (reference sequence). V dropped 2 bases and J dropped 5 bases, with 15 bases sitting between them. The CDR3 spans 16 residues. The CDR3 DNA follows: TGTGCCAGCAGTTACCCTTTGGGGAGGGGGACCGGGGAGCTGTTTTTT. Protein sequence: CASSYPLGRGTGELFF.

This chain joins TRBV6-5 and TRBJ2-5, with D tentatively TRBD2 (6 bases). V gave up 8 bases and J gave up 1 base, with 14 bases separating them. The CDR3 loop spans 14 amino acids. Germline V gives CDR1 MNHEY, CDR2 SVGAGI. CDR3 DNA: TGTGCCAGCGGCGCTGGGGGGACCCAAGAGACCCAGTACTTC. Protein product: CASGAGGTQETQYF.